What follows describes a single T cell receptor beta chain. What this receptor recognizes is not known. Base qualities are not recorded, but no much larger clone differs from it by a single base. Library preparation was by UMI-ligation and nested PCR. An equimolar mix of two oligonucleotides covering both TRBC1 and TRBC2 was used as the beta constant-region primer. Four rounds of PCR, combining the SP2 primer with nested alpha and beta constant-region primers, were used to amplify the ligated cDNA. T4 RNA ligase 1 ligated a single-stranded oligonucleotide carrying the SP2 primer and a 12-nucleotide UMI to the cDNA 3' end. The ligation reaction was kept at 16 degrees C for roughly 18-25 hours. PCR2 was typically performed as a SYBR Green qPCR and was stopped at a predetermined threshold so that over-amplification was prevented. Apart from the first purification, every purification step used Agencourt AMPure XP magnetic beads. Libraries were quantified by Qubit and checked on a TapeStation, where a main peak was expected near 650 bp. Sequencing of the pooled libraries was done on an Illumina MiSeq using v2 2x251 paired-end kits, which typically yielded roughly 0.95-2 million reads per sample. Libraries were pooled at 3 to 4 nM per sample, and roughly 4.5-7.5% PhiX was added to improve cluster recognition. The authors' pipeline ran thus. FASTQ reads processed by Demultiplexor were assigned V and J genes by Decombinator through tag matching that tolerated a single base-pair mismatch. UMIs were used by Collapsinator to correct both sequencing errors and frequency errors arising from PCR heterogeneity. CDR3Translator translated TCRs and extracted CDR3s from the conserved cysteine to the FGXG phenylalanine, flagging non-productive sequences. Gini, Shannon entropy and inverse Simpson indices were computed after subsampling the repertoires to the same number of UMI-defined TCRs. Within the linear range, a power law was fitted to clonotype abundance distributions using maximum likelihood. Similar UMI counts, unique TCR numbers and clonal distributions were obtained with the pipeline and with MIGEC on one naive CD8 sample. A set of several thousand CMV-associated CDR3 sequences, compiled from VDJdb and a published dataset, was used to search the repertoires. TCRdb itself trimmed the public reads at Q25 with fastp, ran MiXCR and retained productive beta chains. Each entry merges the rows of one CDR3 protein and shows their most common DNA and genes. The V and J calls, along with clone size, are taken from TCRdb and not from the paper's own processing. The sample has roughly 130,000 distinct CDR3 sequences on record, about 36% of them singletons. The ten top clones hold approximately 0.87% of the sample.

The entry originates in a study of naive and memory T cell subsets (dated by TCRdb to the late 2010s). At the level of the whole study: An open-source, UMI-based TCR alpha and beta sequencing pipeline was applied to sorted naive and memory peripheral blood T cell subsets. Complete agreement was observed between the functional CMV T cell responses and the IgG serology results. RNA was DNase-treated and reverse transcribed with TCR constant-region primers, mostly using SuperScript III. Summary of the overall study and its limitations: After error correction, over 90% of naive TCR sequences appeared only once, giving much steeper abundance distributions than memory subsets. Single alpha or beta chain sequences, rather than paired alpha/beta receptors, were used to define clonotypes. The repertoire findings for the naive and memory subsets could not be validated, as no ground truth was available. TCR abundance followed a power law whose exponent differed between naive and memory subsets but was consistent across the three individuals. In both CD4 and CD8 cells, going from naive through CM, EM and EMRA, the Gini index went up while Shannon and inverse Simpson diversity went down. RNA-based TCR counts may be affected by expression changes linked to T cell activation and differentiation.

From the second PCR step onward, the TCR alpha chain libraries and the TCR beta chain libraries were amplified separately. Donor CMV status was determined by IFNgamma production from CD4+ T cells after overnight stimulation of fresh PBMCs with CMV viral lysate. Miltenyi beads were used first to positively select CD4 T cells, and CD8 T cells were then positively selected from the CD4-negative fraction. Cells were stained for CD3, CD4, CD8, CD45RA, CD27 and a live/dead dye and were sorted on a BD Aria II into four subsets based on CD45RA and CD27. Blood came from a few healthy volunteers, each fractionated into CD4 and CD8 T cells and then into four differentiation subsets. Roughly 110 ml of peripheral blood was collected from each donor, and PBMC were isolated by Ficoll-Paque PLUS density-gradient centrifugation. Sorted cells were lysed in RLT buffer, and RNA was extracted with a Qiagen RNeasy kit and stored at -80°C.

The trim is 5 bases for V and 3 bases for J, with a gap of 16 bases between the germline ends. Including the terminal cysteine and phenylalanine, the CDR3 comprises 15 residues. The entry retains the CDR3 DNA only, 45 bases that are in frame from base 1. For CDR1 and CDR2, the germline V gene (reference sequence) lists LGHDT and YNNKEL. Sequenced sample: central memory CD4+ T cells from blood. What this sample's cell subset or site label stands for: central memory, CD45RA- CD27+. The chain couples TRBV3-1 to TRBJ2-5; 6 matching bases give a weak D call of TRBD2. The clonotype comes from a human donor in good health. At the DNA level, the sequence is TGTGCCAGCAGCTCCGGGGGAAACTGGGAAGAGACCCAGTACTTC. Its coded protein is CASSSGGNWEETQYF.